The clone carrying this TCR beta chain was detected only once. Its antigen remains unknown. The data were taken from a study of response to subunit inactivated influenza vaccine. Regarding the study as a whole: Few new T cells, the authors suggested, are recruited by each seasonal influenza vaccination.

V shed 2 bases, J shed 6 bases, and the junction held 8 bases outside the gene matches. Germline values: CDR1 MNHEY, CDR2 SVGEGT. The CDR3 is made up of 16 amino acids. TCRdb fed the RT-PCR reads into MiXCR, producing one record per CDR3 protein. The sample lists approximately 680,000 distinct CDR3 sequences, 15% to 18% occurring once. The chain links TRBV6-2 or TRBV6-3 to TRBJ2-5; 11 nucleotides line up with TRBD2. The clonotype originates from a man aged 50-60 years who received an inactivated influenza vaccine. This material consisted of PBMCs from blood, taken about 12 days after vaccination. This chain's CDR3 is CASSYPTSGSRQTQYF. CDR3 nucleotide sequence: TGTGCCAGCAGTTACCCCACTAGCGGGAGCAGGCAGACCCAGTACTTC.